This T cell receptor (beta chain) was documented in a study of shared clonotypes between healthy human individuals. Findings and limits, study-wide: How much donors shared clonotypes was expected to be affected by sequencing depth.

This CDR3 region has 14 residues. The germline V and J ends were trimmed by 6 bases and 2 bases, with 14 bases remaining between them. The germline V gene encodes CDR1 SGHRS and CDR2 YFSETQ. Concerning this clone: Its antigen is currently unknown.

Genomic DNA from each subset was divided evenly over several immunoSEQ plates. The table came from immunoSEQ multiplex PCR; TCRdb's copy has only in-frame clones and leaves some out. The sample carries a few hundred thousand clones, over 60% recorded once. The specimen was PBMCs. This TCR was recovered from a woman aged 40 to 50 in good health. Some clones in this sample may be carry-over from other donors' samples. J is TRBJ2-5 and V is TRBV5-1; D gene uncertain. This CDR3 is CASKTLPLQETQYF. The CDR3 coding sequence is TGCGCCAGCAAGACCCTTCCTTTGCAAGAGACCCAGTACTTC.